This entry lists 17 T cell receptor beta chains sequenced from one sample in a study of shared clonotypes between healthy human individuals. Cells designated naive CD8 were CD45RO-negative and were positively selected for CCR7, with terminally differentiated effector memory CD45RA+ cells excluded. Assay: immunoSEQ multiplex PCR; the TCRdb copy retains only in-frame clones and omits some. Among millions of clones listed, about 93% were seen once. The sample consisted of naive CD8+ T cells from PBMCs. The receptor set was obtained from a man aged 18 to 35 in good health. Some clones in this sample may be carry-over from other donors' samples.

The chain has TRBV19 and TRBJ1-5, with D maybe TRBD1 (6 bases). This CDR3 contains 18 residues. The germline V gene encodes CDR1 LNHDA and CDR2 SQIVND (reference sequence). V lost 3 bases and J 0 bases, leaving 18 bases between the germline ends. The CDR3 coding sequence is TGTGCCAGTAGTATCCGACAGGCCGGGCCATATAGCAATCAGCCCCAGCATTTT. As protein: CASSIRQAGPYSNQPQHF.

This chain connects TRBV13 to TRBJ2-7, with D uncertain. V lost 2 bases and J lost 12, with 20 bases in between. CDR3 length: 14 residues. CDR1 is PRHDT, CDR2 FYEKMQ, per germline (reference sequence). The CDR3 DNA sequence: TGTGCCAGCAGCTTATGGTCCACCGGGCACCTTGCGTACTTC. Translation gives CASSLWSTGHLAYF.

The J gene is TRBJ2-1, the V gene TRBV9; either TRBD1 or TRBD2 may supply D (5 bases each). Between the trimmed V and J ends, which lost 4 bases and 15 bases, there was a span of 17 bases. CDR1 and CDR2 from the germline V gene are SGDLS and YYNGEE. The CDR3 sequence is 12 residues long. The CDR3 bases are TGTGCCAGCAGCCCTGGGGGTGGCATTCGGTTCTTC. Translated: CASSPGGGIRFF.

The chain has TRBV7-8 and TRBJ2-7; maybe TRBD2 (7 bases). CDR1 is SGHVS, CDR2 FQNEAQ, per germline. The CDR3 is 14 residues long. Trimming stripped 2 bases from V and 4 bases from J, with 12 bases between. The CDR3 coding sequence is TGTGCCAGCAGCTTAATCGGGGGGCTATACGAGCAGTACTTC. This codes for CASSLIGGLYEQYF.

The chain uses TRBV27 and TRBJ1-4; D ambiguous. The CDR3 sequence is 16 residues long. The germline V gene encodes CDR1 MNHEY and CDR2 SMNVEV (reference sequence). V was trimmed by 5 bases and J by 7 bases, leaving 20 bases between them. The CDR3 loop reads CASSPSLLGVIEKLFF. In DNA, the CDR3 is TGTGCCAGCAGTCCCTCCCTTTTGGGCGTCATTGAAAAACTGTTTTTT.

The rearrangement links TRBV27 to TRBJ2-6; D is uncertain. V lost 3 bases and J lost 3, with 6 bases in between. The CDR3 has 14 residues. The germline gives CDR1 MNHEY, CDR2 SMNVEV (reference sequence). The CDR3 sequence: CASSFRVGANVLTF. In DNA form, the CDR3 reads TGTGCCAGCAGTTTTAGGGTTGGGGCCAACGTCCTGACTTTC.

This CDR3 is CASSPLAGENTGELFF. CDR3 bases: TGCGCCAGCAGCCCGCTTGCGGGAGAAAACACCGGGGAGCTGTTTTTT. The chain employs TRBV10-2 and TRBJ2-2, with 7 bases aligning to TRBD2. This CDR3 spans 16 amino acids. Germline V gene data show CDR1 as WSHSY and CDR2 as SAAADI. V was clipped by 6 bases and J by 2 bases; unmatched bases: 9.

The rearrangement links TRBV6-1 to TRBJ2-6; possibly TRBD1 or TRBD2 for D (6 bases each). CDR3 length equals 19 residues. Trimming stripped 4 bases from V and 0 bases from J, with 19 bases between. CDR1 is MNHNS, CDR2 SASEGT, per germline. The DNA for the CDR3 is TGTGCCAGCAGTGGACGGGGTTGGGGGGCCGACTCTGGGGCCAACGTCCTGACTTTC. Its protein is CASSGRGWGADSGANVLTF.

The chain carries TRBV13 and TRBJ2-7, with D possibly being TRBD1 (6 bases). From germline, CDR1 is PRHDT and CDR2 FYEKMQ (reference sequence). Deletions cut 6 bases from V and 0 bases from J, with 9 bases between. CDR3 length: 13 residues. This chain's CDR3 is CASSGGRSYEQYF. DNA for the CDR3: TGTGCCAGCAGTGGGGGCCGCTCCTACGAGCAGTACTTC.

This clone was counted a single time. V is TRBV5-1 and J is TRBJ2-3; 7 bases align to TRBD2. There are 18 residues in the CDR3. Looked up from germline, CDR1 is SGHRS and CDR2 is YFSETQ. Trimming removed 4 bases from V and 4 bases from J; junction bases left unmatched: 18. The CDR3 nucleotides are TGCGCCAGCAGCGGGGCTGGCGGGAGTTTCGTTCGCCCAGATACGCAGTATTTT. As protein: CASSGAGGSFVRPDTQYF.

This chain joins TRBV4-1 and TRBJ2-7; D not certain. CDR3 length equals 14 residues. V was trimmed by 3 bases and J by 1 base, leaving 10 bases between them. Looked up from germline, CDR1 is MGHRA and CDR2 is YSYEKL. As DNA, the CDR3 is TGCGCCAGCAGCCAGGTTTCCCCATCCTACGAGCAGTACTTC. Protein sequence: CASSQVSPSYEQYF.

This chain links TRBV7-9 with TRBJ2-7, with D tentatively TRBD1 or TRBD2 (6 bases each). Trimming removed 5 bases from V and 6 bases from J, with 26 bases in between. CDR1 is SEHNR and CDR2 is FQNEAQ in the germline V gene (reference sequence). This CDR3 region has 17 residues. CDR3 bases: TGTGCCAGCAGCCAGAACTTAGGGGGGACTGACCTCGGCGAGCAGTACTTC. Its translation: CASSQNLGGTDLGEQYF.

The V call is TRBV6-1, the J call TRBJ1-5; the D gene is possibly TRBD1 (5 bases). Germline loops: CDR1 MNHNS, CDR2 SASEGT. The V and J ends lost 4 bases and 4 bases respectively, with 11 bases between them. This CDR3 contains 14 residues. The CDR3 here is CASSARQRNQPQHF. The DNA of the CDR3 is TGTGCCAGCAGTGCAAGACAGAGAAATCAGCCCCAGCATTTT.

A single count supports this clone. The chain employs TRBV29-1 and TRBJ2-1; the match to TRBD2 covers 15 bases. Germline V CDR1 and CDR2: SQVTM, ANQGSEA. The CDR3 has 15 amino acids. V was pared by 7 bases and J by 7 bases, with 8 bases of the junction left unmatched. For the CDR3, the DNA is TGCAGCGCCCAACGGACTAGCGGGAGGGGTAATGAGCAGTTCTTC. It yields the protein CSAQRTSGRGNEQFF.

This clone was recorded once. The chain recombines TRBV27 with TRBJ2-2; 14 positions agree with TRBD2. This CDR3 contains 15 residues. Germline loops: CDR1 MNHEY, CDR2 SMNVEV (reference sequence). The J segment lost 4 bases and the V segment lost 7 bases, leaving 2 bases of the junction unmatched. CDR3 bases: TGTGCCAGCACGGGGACTAGCGGGAGCACCGGGGAGCTGTTTTTT. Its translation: CASTGTSGSTGELFF.

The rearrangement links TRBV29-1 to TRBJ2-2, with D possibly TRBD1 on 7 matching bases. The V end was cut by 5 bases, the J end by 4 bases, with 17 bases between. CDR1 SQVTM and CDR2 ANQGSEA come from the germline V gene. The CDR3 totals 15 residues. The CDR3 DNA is TGCAGCGTTAGTAGGAGCAGGGGGGTCACCGGGGAGCTGTTTTTT. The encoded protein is CSVSRSRGVTGELFF.

CDR3 nucleotide sequence: TGTGCCAGCAAGAGGGGCAGTCAGATTTACAATGAGCAGTTCTTC. As protein: CASKRGSQIYNEQFF. This chain uses TRBV21-1 with TRBJ2-1. TRBV21-1 is a documented pseudogene. The CDR3 sequence is 15 residues long.